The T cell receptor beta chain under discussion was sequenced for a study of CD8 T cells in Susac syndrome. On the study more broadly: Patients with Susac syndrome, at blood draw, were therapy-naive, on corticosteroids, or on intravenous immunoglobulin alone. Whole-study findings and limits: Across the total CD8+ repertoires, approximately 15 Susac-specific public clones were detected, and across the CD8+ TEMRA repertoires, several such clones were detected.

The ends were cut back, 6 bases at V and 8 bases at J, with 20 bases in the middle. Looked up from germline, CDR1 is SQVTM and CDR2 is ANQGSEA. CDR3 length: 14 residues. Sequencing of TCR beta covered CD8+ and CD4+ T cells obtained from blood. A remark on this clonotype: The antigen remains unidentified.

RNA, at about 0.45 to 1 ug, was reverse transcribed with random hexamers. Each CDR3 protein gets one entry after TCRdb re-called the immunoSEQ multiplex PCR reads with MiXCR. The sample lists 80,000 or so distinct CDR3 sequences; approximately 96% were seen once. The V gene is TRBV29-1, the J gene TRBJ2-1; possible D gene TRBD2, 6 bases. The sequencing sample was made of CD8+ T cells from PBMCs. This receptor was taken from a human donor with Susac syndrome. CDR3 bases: TGCAGCGTACCGAGCCCCGGGGGTGATTATGAGCAGTTCTTC. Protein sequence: CSVPSPGGDYEQFF.